The 8 T cell receptor beta chains below were found in one sample sequenced in a study of blood T cell repertoires in COVID-19. Assay: immunoSEQ multiplex PCR; the TCRdb copy retains only in-frame clones and omits some. The repertoire holds 200,000 to 300,000 clones, around 86% seen once, with over 5.5% in the top ten. Sequences were obtained from peripheral blood. The receptors here all came from a woman at least 80 years old with COVID-19, enrolled during active disease.

This chain uses TRBV18 with TRBJ1-2, with TRBD1 as a possible D gene (6 bases). The CDR3 length is 13 residues. Germline V gene data show CDR1 as KGHSH and CDR2 as LQKENI. V gave up 5 bases and J gave up 6 bases, with 13 bases separating them. In nucleotides, the CDR3 is TGTGCCAGCTCAGCAGGGGATGGGCATGGCTACACCTTC. Translating it yields CASSAGDGHGYTF.

The rearrangement links TRBV18 to TRBJ2-3; tentatively, D is TRBD2 (6 bases). Germline CDR1 is KGHSH and CDR2 is LQKENI. Trimming cost V 3 bases and J 7 bases, with 11 bases left between them. This CDR3 has 13 amino acids. The CDR3 DNA reads as TGTGCCAGCTCACCCTCCCGGGAGAATACGCAGTATTTT. Encoded protein: CASSPSRENTQYF.

V is TRBV4-3 and J is TRBJ2-6; D not certain. From germline, CDR1 is LGHNA and CDR2 YSLEER. The V end lost 4 bases, the J end lost 1 base, and 14 bases lay between the germline ends. The CDR3 is 17 residues long. This CDR3 reads CASSPWVKESGANVLTF. The DNA for the CDR3 is TGCGCCAGCAGCCCGTGGGTGAAGGAGTCTGGGGCCAACGTCCTGACTTTC.

The genes are TRBV2 and TRBJ1-5, with D uncertain. The CDR3 is made up of 13 amino acids. V was cut by 6 bases and J by 5 bases, with 11 bases left in between. CDR1 SNHLY and CDR2 FYNNEI come from the germline V gene. CDR3 sequence (DNA): TGTGCCAGCAGGTCGTCGGGTCATCAGCCCCAGCATTTT. This translates into CASRSSGHQPQHF.

The sample holds one count of this clone. This chain connects TRBV5-1 to TRBJ2-3; no clear D. This CDR3 comprises 14 residues. Per germline, CDR1 SGHRS and CDR2 YFSETQ. V lost 2 bases and J lost 0, with 7 bases in between. The CDR3 coding sequence is TGCGCCAGCAGCTTTAGCCGGAGCACAGATACGCAGTATTTT. This gives the protein CASSFSRSTDTQYF.

This chain links TRBV27 with TRBJ1-2; a weak D match, TRBD1 (5 bases). Trimming shortened V by 5 bases and J by 0 bases, and 16 bases separated the two germline ends. The length of the CDR3 is 16 residues. Germline values: CDR1 MNHEY, CDR2 SMNVEV (reference sequence). The CDR3 DNA is TGTGCCAGCAGTCTATGGGGCACCCAGGCTAACTATGGCTACACCTTC. This sequence encodes CASSLWGTQANYGYTF.

The chain uses TRBV7-2 and TRBJ2-1; 16 bases map to TRBD2. Germline trimming cut 4 bases from V and 9 bases from J; bases unmatched to any gene: 9. The germline CDR1 and CDR2 sequences are SGHTA and FQGNSA. This CDR3 has 17 residues. For the CDR3, the DNA is TGTGCCAGCAGCTCCCCGGGACTAGCGGGGGGGCTCGGTGAGCAGTTCTTC. It encodes CASSSPGLAGGLGEQFF.

CDR3 sequence: CASSSPRLVNYGYTF. CDR3 DNA sequence: TGTGCCAGCAGCTCCCCTCGCTTAGTTAACTATGGCTACACCTTC. The chain joins TRBV7-9 to TRBJ1-2; D not resolved. The V end lost 4 bases, the J end lost 1 base, and 13 bases lay between the germline ends. CDR3 length equals 15 residues. Looked up from germline, CDR1 is SEHNR and CDR2 is FQNEAQ (reference sequence).